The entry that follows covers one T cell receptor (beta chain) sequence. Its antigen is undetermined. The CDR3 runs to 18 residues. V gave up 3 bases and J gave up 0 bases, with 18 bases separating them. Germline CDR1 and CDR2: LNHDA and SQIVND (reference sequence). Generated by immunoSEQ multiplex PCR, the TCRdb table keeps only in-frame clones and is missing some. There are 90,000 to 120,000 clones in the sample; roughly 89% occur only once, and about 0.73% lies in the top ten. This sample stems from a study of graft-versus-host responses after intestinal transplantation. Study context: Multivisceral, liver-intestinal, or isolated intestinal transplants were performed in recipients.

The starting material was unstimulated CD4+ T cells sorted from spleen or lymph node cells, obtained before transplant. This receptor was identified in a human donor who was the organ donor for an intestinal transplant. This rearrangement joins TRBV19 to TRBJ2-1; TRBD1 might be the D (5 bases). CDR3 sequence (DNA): TGTGCCAGTAGTATTAGGGGCGGCGGATATAGCTCCTACAATGAGCAGTTCTTC. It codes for CASSIRGGGYSSYNEQFF.